The 29 T cell receptor beta chains listed next were all sequenced from one sample in a study of blood T cell repertoires in COVID-19. Only in-frame clones appear in the TCRdb table, and some are missing; sequencing was by immunoSEQ multiplex PCR. The sample comprises about 170,000 clones, approximately 86% of which are singletons, and over 9.5% rests with the top ten. The sequenced sample consisted of peripheral blood. These TCRs come from a woman aged 80 or over with active or convalescent COVID-19.

The chain couples TRBV6-4 to TRBJ2-2; D may be TRBD2 (6 bases). Germline CDR1 MRHNA, CDR2 SNTAGT. Trimming removed 8 bases at V and 6 bases at J, with 28 bases between. This CDR3 is built from 18 residues. CDR3 residues: CASRKTRTQGGYPGELFF. For the CDR3, the DNA is TGTGCCAGCCGGAAAACCAGGACCCAGGGAGGATATCCCGGGGAGCTGTTTTTT.

In DNA form, the CDR3 reads TGTGCCAGCAGCCGCAGTCTAGCGGCGGACTACAATGAGCAGTTCTTC. Translation: CASSRSLAADYNEQFF. V and J are TRBV3-1 (or the pseudogene TRBV3-2) and TRBJ2-1, with 7 bases fitting TRBD2. J was trimmed by 3 bases and V by 4 bases; bases with no gene match: 9. The CDR3 contains 16 residues. Germline V gene data show CDR1 as LGHDT and CDR2 as YNNKEL (reference sequence).

The chain uses TRBV28 and TRBJ1-2, with D perhaps TRBD1 (5 bases). Trimming removed 6 bases from V and 0 bases from J, with 11 bases in between. Germline lookup yields CDR1 MDHEN and CDR2 SYDVKM. This CDR3 contains 14 residues. The chain's CDR3 is CASSPGGPNYGYTF. Here the CDR3 DNA reads TGTGCCAGCAGCCCCGGGGGTCCTAACTATGGCTACACCTTC.

This chain joins TRBV4-1 and TRBJ1-3; no firm D call. This CDR3 comprises 15 residues. Trimming removed 3 bases from V and 2 bases from J, with 11 bases in between. Germline V gene data show CDR1 as MGHRA and CDR2 as YSYEKL. This CDR3 reads CASSHLDTAGNTIYF. The CDR3 DNA sequence: TGCGCCAGCAGCCACCTCGACACGGCTGGAAACACCATATATTTT.

The chain has TRBV18 and TRBJ2-5; 9 bases are a match to TRBD1. Germline CDR1 is KGHSH and CDR2 is LQKENI. There are 13 residues in the CDR3. V was pared by 3 bases and J by 5 bases, with 1 base of the junction left unmatched. In nucleotides, the CDR3 is TGTGCCAGCTCACCGGGACAGGGTGAGACCCAGTACTTC. Translation gives CASSPGQGETQYF.

This clone came up once. The chain couples TRBV5-5 to TRBJ1-4, with a possible D match to TRBD1 (6 bases). CDR3 length: 14 amino acids. CDR1 is SGHKS and CDR2 is YYEKEE in the germline V gene (reference sequence). Trimming shortened V by 4 bases and J by 4 bases, and 11 bases separated the two germline ends. This CDR3 reads CASSGGQFNEKLFF. In DNA, the CDR3 is TGTGCCAGCAGCGGAGGACAGTTTAATGAAAAACTGTTTTTT. Complete variable domain (other parts from reference TRBV5-5 and TRBJ1-4): DAGVTQSPTHLIKTRGQQVTLRCSPISGHKSVSWYQQVLGQGPQFIFQYYEKEERGRGNFPDRFSARQFPNYSSELNVNALLLGDSALYLCASSGGQFNEKLFFGSGTQLSVL.

The chain combines TRBV5-1 with TRBJ1-5, with D uncertain. V lost 6 bases to trimming and J lost 5 bases, with 18 bases between them. The germline gives CDR1 SGHRS, CDR2 YFSETQ. This CDR3 has 15 amino acids. The CDR3 region is CASKPDTYFDQPQHF. The DNA of the CDR3 is TGCGCCAGCAAACCCGACACGTACTTTGATCAGCCCCAGCATTTT.

V usage is TRBV14 and J usage is TRBJ2-7; 10 bases fit TRBD2. The CDR3 runs to 16 residues. The germline CDR1 and CDR2 sequences are SGHDN and FVKESK. V lost 4 bases, J lost 3 bases, and 9 bases stayed unmatched. Here the CDR3 DNA reads TGTGCCAGCAGCCCGTTAGGGCTAGCGGGAGTCTACGAGCAGTACTTC. This encodes CASSPLGLAGVYEQYF.

The rearrangement uses TRBV7-9 and TRBJ1-2; 10 positions match TRBD1. The V gene's germline CDR1 is SEHNR and CDR2 FQNEAQ (reference sequence). This CDR3 has 15 amino acids. V lost 4 bases, J lost 4 bases, and 6 bases stayed unmatched. The CDR3 spells CASSSGTGDSYGYTF. The CDR3 DNA is TGTGCCAGCAGCTCCGGGACAGGGGATAGCTATGGCTACACCTTC. The entire variable domain, with the rest obtained from reference TRBV7-9 and TRBJ1-2, is as follows: DTGVSQNPRHKITKRGQNVTFRCDPISEHNRLYWYRQTLGQGPEFLTYFQNEAQLEKSRLLSDRFSAERPKGSFSTLEIQRTEQGDSAMYLCASSSGTGDSYGYTFGSGTRLTVV.

The chain recombines TRBV28 with TRBJ1-3, with no clear D. V lost 4 bases and J lost 4, with 8 bases in between. The CDR3 sequence is 13 residues long. Per the germline V gene, CDR1 is MDHEN and CDR2 is SYDVKM. The CDR3 reads CASSSPEGNTIYF. The CDR3 nucleotides read TGTGCCAGCAGTTCCCCCGAGGGAAACACCATATATTTT.

This clone was seen just once. V and J are TRBV5-6 and TRBJ2-7, with TRBD2 identical over 7 bases. J gave up 7 bases and V 2 bases, and 15 bases lay outside the gene matches. CDR1 and CDR2 from the germline V gene are SGHDT and YYEEEE. The CDR3 contains 16 residues. In DNA, the CDR3 is TGTGCCAGCAGCTTACCTTCTAGCGGTGGGATAGATGAGCAGTACTTC. This codes for CASSLPSSGGIDEQYF.

This chain connects TRBV11-2 to TRBJ2-3, with 7 bases that match TRBD1. The trim removed 3 bases at V and 5 bases at J, leaving 11 bases unmatched. CDR3 size: 16 residues. Per germline, CDR1 SGHAT and CDR2 FQNNGV. CDR3 DNA: TGTGCCAGCAGCTTGAGACAGGGTTTTGGGCAAGATACGCAGTATTTT. This encodes CASSLRQGFGQDTQYF.

V usage is TRBV7-9 and J usage is TRBJ1-2, with 8 bases identical to TRBD1. J lost 8 bases, V lost 5 bases, and 4 bases had no gene match. Germline CDR1 is SEHNR and CDR2 is FQNEAQ (reference sequence). This CDR3 comprises 12 residues. CDR3: CASSLRQGGYTF. For the CDR3, the DNA is TGTGCCAGCAGCCTACGACAGGGGGGCTACACCTTC.

The chain recombines TRBV3-1 (or the pseudogene TRBV3-2) with TRBJ2-5, with a tentative D call TRBD2 (5 bases). V lost 1 base and J 5 bases, leaving 14 bases between the germline ends. This CDR3 contains 15 residues. From germline, CDR1 is LGHDT and CDR2 YNNKEL (reference sequence). DNA for the CDR3: TGTGCCAGCAGCCAAGTCCCAAACACTAGGGAGACCCAGTACTTC. Its protein is CASSQVPNTRETQYF.

The chain carries TRBV18 and TRBJ1-5; TRBD1 agrees at 8 bases. The CDR3 extends over 15 amino acids. The V gene's germline CDR1 is KGHSH and CDR2 LQKENI. The J segment lost 5 bases and the V segment lost 3 bases, leaving 6 bases of the junction unmatched. CDR3 in amino acids: CASSPVTGVDQPQHF. The DNA of the CDR3 is TGTGCCAGCTCACCGGTGACAGGGGTGGATCAGCCCCAGCATTTT.

The rearrangement links TRBV2 to TRBJ2-3; 7 nucleotides align to TRBD2. V was clipped by 2 bases and J by 2 bases; unmatched bases: 1. Germline CDR1 reads SNHLY; CDR2 reads FYNNEI. The CDR3 spans 14 residues. The CDR3 is CASSEQRDTDTQYF. In DNA form, the CDR3 reads TGTGCCAGCAGTGAACAGCGGGACACAGATACGCAGTATTTT.

The J gene is TRBJ2-2, the V gene TRBV7-9, with D perhaps TRBD1 (6 bases). The V and J ends lost 4 bases and 6 bases respectively, with 18 bases between them. The germline CDR1 and CDR2 sequences are SEHNR and FQNEAQ (reference sequence). The CDR3 loop spans 16 amino acids. The CDR3 region has the DNA TGTGCCAGCAGCTCTTACGGTCCAGGGGTGCCCGGGGAGCTGTTTTTT. The encoded protein is CASSSYGPGVPGELFF.

This clone was detected a few times. The chain links TRBV19 to TRBJ1-1, with 11 bases aligning to TRBD1. V gave up 7 bases and J gave up 6 bases; unmatched junction bases: 4. The CDR3 length is 13 residues. CDR1 is LNHDA and CDR2 is SQIVND in the germline V gene (reference sequence). CDR3 nucleotide sequence: TGTGCCAGTATCGGACAGGGGGCTGCTGAAGCTTTCTTT. This codes for CASIGQGAAEAFF.

V and J are TRBV18 and TRBJ2-3, with 8 bases lining up with TRBD2. Germline lookup yields CDR1 KGHSH and CDR2 LQKENI. V lost 2 bases and J lost 3; bases outside the gene matches: 10. This CDR3 contains 17 residues. Written as DNA, the CDR3 is TGTGCCAGCTCACCAATTGGTACGGGAGGGTGGACAGATACGCAGTATTTT. This codes for CASSPIGTGGWTDTQYF.

The chain employs TRBV6-6 and TRBJ1-2; a weak D match, TRBD1 (5 bases). In germline, CDR1 is MNHNY, CDR2 SVGAGI (reference sequence). V lost 6 bases to trimming and J lost 0 bases, with 11 bases between them. This CDR3 is 14 amino acids long. The CDR3, as DNA: TGTGCCAGCAGCCCCCCACAGGCTAACTATGGCTACACCTTC. Translated: CASSPPQANYGYTF.

This clone was counted a few times. In nucleotides, the CDR3 is TGTGCCAGCAGCCCGTCCTACACTGAAGCTTTCTTT. This codes for CASSPSYTEAFF. The chain couples TRBV14 to TRBJ1-1; no firm D call. CDR1 SGHDN and CDR2 FVKESK come from the germline V gene. The ends were cut back, 4 bases at V and 3 bases at J, with 6 bases in the middle. The CDR3 extends over 12 amino acids. The whole variable domain, remainder taken from reference TRBV14 and TRBJ1-1, is EAGVTQFPSHSVIEKGQTVTLRCDPISGHDNLYWYRRVMGKEIKFLLHFVKESKQDESGMPNNRFLAERTGGTYSTLKVQPAELEDSGVYFCASSPSYTEAFFGQGTRLTVV.

V gene TRBV2 combines with J gene TRBJ2-5; 9 positions agree with TRBD2. After removal of 4 bases from V and 1 base from J, the junction contained 4 bases not matched to a gene. The CDR3 runs 15 residues. Germline CDR1 SNHLY, CDR2 FYNNEI. The DNA for the CDR3 is TGTGCCAGCAGTGGTAGCGGGAGCATCCAAGAGACCCAGTACTTC. Translated: CASSGSGSIQETQYF.

The CDR3 region is CASSPRGNTIYF. The DNA for the CDR3 is TGTGCCAGCAGTCCTCGGGGAAACACCATATATTTT. The V gene is TRBV6-6, the J gene TRBJ1-3; D is ambiguous. The ends were cut back, 5 bases at V and 4 bases at J, with 6 bases in the middle. Germline CDR1 MNHNY, CDR2 SVGAGI (reference sequence). CDR3 length: 12 residues.

In the case of this clone: A read error may account for a junction end that differs from germline. J is TRBJ2-3 and V is TRBV28; 12 bases map to TRBD2. The CDR3 has 12 residues. Germline CDR1 and CDR2: MDHEN and SYDVKM. Written as DNA, the CDR3 is TGTGCCAGCAGTTCCTCTAGCGGGAGGGTTTCTTTT. Amino acid sequence: CASSSSSGRVSF. The variable domain in full, completed from reference TRBV28 and TRBJ2-3, reads DVKVTQSSRYLVKRTGEKVFLECVQDMDHENMFWYRQDPGLGLRLIYFSYDVKMKEKGDIPEGYSVSREKKERFSLILESASTNQTSMYLCASSSSSGRVSFGPGTRLTVL.

This clone turned up a few times. J is TRBJ2-7 and V is TRBV5-6; D is possibly TRBD1 (6 bases). Germline V lookup: CDR1 SGHDT, CDR2 YYEEEE. The CDR3 is 11 amino acids. Trimming removed 3 bases at V and 7 bases at J, with 8 bases between. CDR3 protein: CASSSGQEQYF. The CDR3 DNA reads TGTGCCAGCAGCTCAGGACAGGAGCAGTACTTC.

The chain links TRBV18 to TRBJ2-3; 11 positions agree with TRBD2. The CDR3 contains 18 residues. Germline V gene lookup returns CDR1 KGHSH and CDR2 LQKENI. After removal of 4 bases from V and 5 bases from J, the junction contained 14 bases not matched to a gene. The DNA for the CDR3 is TGTGCCAGCTCACGGGTATCGGGACTAGCGGCCAGTCGAGATACGCAGTATTTT. Its protein is CASSRVSGLAASRDTQYF.

This chain connects TRBV10-3 to TRBJ2-3, with 8 bases matching TRBD2. Trimming took 2 bases from V and 4 from J; bases not matched to a gene: 11. Germline-derived CDR1 and CDR2 are ENHRY and SYGVKD. The length of the CDR3 is 17 residues. The CDR3 reads CAISEPLGLAGSDTQYF. DNA for the CDR3: TGTGCCATCAGTGAGCCCCTAGGACTAGCCGGATCAGATACGCAGTATTTT.

This sequence joins TRBV24-1 and TRBJ1-2, with 11 bases matching TRBD1. This CDR3 spans 16 amino acids. Germline V lookup: CDR1 KGHDR, CDR2 SFDVKD. V shed 2 bases and J 4 bases; nucleotides not matched to a gene: 5. The CDR3 region is CATSDSRTGGVYGYTF. CDR3 in DNA: TGTGCCACCAGTGATTCCCGGACAGGGGGCGTCTATGGCTACACCTTC.

V is TRBV5-1 and J is TRBJ1-4; 9 bases map to TRBD1. The trim removed 4 bases at V and 8 bases at J, leaving 6 bases unmatched. This CDR3 has 14 residues. Germline assignment: CDR1 SGHRS and CDR2 YFSETQ. The CDR3 is CASSIGTGNEKLFF. The CDR3 nucleotides read TGCGCCAGCAGCATCGGGACAGGGAACGAAAAACTGTTTTTT.